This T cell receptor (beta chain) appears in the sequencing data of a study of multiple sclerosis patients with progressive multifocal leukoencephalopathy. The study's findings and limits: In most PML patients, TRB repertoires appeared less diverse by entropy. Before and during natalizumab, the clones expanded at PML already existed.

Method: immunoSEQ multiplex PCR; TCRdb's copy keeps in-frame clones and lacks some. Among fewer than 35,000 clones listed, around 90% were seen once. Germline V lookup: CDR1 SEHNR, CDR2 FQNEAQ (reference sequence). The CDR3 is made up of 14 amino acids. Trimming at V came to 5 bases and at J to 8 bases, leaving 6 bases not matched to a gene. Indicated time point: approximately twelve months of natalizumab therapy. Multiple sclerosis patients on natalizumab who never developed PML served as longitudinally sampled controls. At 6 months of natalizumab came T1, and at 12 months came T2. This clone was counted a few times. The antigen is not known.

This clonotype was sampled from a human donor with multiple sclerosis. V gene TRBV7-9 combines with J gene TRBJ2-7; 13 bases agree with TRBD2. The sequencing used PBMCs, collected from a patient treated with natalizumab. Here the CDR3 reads CASSSTSGGAQQYF. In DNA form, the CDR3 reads TGTGCCAGCAGCAGCACTAGCGGGGGGGCCCAGCAGTACTTC.